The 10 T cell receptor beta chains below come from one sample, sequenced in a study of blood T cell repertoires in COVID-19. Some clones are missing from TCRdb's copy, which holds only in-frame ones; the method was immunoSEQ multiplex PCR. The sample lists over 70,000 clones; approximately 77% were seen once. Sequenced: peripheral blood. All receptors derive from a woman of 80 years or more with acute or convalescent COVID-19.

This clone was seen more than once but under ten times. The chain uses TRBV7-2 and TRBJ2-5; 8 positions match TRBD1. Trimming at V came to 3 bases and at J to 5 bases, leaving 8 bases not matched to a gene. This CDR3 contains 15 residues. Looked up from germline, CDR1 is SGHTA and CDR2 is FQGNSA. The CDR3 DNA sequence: TGTGCCAGCAGCTTCAACAGGGGGTCTAGGGAGACCCAGTACTTC. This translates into CASSFNRGSRETQYF.

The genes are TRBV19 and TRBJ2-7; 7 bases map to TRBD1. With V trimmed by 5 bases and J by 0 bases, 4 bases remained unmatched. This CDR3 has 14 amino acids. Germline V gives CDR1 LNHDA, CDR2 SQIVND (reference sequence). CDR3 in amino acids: CASSRTGTSYEQYF. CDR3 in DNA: TGTGCCAGTAGTCGGACAGGAACCTCCTACGAGCAGTACTTC.

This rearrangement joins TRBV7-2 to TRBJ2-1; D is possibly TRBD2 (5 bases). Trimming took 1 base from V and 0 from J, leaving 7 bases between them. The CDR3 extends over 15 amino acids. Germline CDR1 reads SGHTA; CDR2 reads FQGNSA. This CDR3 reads CASSLVGSSYNEQFF. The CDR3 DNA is TGTGCCAGCAGCTTAGTGGGGAGCTCCTACAATGAGCAGTTCTTC.

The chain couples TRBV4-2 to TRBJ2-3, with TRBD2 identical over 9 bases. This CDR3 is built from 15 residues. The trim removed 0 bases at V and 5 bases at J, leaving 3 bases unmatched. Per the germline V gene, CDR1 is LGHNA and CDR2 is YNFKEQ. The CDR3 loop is CASSQEILAGDTQYF. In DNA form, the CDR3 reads TGTGCCAGCAGCCAAGAGATACTAGCGGGAGATACGCAGTATTTT.

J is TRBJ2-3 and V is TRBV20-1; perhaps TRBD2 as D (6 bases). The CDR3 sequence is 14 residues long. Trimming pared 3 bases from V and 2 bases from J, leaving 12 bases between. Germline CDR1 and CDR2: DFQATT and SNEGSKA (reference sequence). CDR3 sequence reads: CSASLGGYTDTQYF. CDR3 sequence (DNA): TGCAGTGCTAGTTTGGGAGGATACACAGATACGCAGTATTTT.

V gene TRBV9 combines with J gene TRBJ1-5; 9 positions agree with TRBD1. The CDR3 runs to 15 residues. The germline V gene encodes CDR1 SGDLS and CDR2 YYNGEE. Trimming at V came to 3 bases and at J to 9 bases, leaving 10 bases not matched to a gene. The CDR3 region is CASSAPGQGYGPQHF. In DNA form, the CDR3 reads TGTGCCAGCAGCGCCCCCGGACAGGGGTACGGGCCCCAGCATTTT. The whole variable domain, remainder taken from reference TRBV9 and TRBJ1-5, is DSGVTQTPKHLITATGQRVTLRCSPRSGDLSVYWYQQSLDQGLQFLIQYYNGEERAKGNILERFSAQQFPDLHSELNLSSLELGDSALYFCASSAPGQGYGPQHFGDGTRLSIL.

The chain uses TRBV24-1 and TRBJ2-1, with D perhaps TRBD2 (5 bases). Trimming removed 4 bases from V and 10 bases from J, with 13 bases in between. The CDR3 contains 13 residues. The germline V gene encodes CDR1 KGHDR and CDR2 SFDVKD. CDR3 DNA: TGTGCCACCAGTGACGTAGGACGGGGAGAGCAGTTCTTC. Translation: CATSDVGRGEQFF.

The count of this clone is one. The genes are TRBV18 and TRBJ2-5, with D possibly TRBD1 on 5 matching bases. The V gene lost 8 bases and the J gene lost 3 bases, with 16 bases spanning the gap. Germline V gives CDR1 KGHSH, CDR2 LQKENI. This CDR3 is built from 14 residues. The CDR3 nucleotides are TGTGCCAGCCGACCACGAGTAGGGGAAGAGACCCAGTACTTC. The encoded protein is CASRPRVGEETQYF.

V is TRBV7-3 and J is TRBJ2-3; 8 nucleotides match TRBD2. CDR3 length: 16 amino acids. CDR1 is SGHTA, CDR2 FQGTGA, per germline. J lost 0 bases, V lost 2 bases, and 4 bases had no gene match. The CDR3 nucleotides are TGTGCCAGCAGCTTATATGTAGCGGGGAGCACAGATACGCAGTATTTT. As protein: CASSLYVAGSTDTQYF.

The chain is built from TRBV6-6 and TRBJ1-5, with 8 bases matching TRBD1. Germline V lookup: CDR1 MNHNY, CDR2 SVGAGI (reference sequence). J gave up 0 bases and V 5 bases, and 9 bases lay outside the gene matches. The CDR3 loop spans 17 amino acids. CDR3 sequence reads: CASSPRGLYSSNQPQHF. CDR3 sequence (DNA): TGTGCCAGCAGTCCCAGGGGGCTGTACAGTAGCAATCAGCCCCAGCATTTT.